The TCR beta chain under discussion was sequenced for a study of blood T cell repertoires in COVID-19 (dated by TCRdb to between 2020 and 2021). For the wider study: Samples from collaborators originated in the United States, Italy and Spain and spanned both the acute and convalescent phases of COVID-19. The material from the prospective study consisted of cDNA or gDNA derived from T cells, B-cell-depleted T cells, or PBMCs. Deeply sampled blood TCRbeta repertoires from subjects exposed to, actively infected with, or recovered from COVID-19 were included in the dataset. The repertoires were made available in a free public database intended to serve as a resource for research on the immune response to SARS-CoV-2. The samples were drawn from the first 160 participants of the ongoing ImmuneRACE study and from over 950 subjects provided by 6 global collaborators. Sample metadata almost always included a de-identified subject ID, COVID-19 status, age in years and sex. HLA class I and class II types, where available, came from metadata supplied by the sample provider rather than from assay-based typing. Results and caveats for the whole study, not just this receptor: How much clinical and demographic metadata was included differed by source and by participant, and the metadata was provided uncurated.

Whole blood was collected in K2EDTA tubes by collaborating institutions according to the institutions' own protocols. Collaborator samples were shipped for TCRbeta analysis as frozen whole blood, isolated PBMCs, or DNA extracted from either sample type. Including the terminal cysteine and phenylalanine, the CDR3 comprises 13 residues. CDR3 DNA only is kept here, 39 bases in frame from base 1. The germline V gene (reference sequence) specifies SEHNR as CDR1 and FQNEAQ as CDR2. V is trimmed back by 5 bases and J by 5 bases, and the junction contains 3 bases that no gene match accounts for. Only one count was recorded for this clone. Its antigen is unknown. Qualities for individual bases were not recorded, and no much larger clone is one base off. TCRbeta CDR3 regions were amplified from genomic DNA using the immunoSEQ Assay, a bias-controlled multiplex PCR. Per the source publication's procedure: Within the assay, amplification of reference gene primers was used to estimate how many nucleated cells each sample contained. To quantify the absolute abundance of each unique TCRbeta CDR3 rearrangement, sequence reads were collapsed and filtered. For each sample, productive Simpson clonality was calculated as the square root of Simpson's diversity index over productive rearrangements. TCRdb took over this immuneACCESS table, retaining in-frame rearrangements with V and J assigned. Such tables are incomplete; in checked studies, under half of the missing clones stem from an unresolved V gene, and the remainder is unexplained. V and J calls and clone size follow that table, whereas D and trimming were derived from the DNA. Within this sample are around 210,000 clones, with approximately 87% of them counted one time only. The ten largest clones represent 0.6% to 0.9% of the sample.

The chain joins TRBV7-9 to TRBJ2-3, with 8 bases in between that match TRBD2. This clonotype was obtained from a woman aged 70-85 years with acute or convalescent COVID-19. Sequences were obtained from peripheral blood. The DNA reads as follows: TGTGCCAGCAGCCAGGCGGGAGGAGATACGCAGTATTTT. This codes for CASSQAGGDTQYF.